The 11 T cell receptor beta chains below were found in one sample sequenced in a study of blood T cell repertoires in COVID-19. The method was immunoSEQ multiplex PCR; TCRdb's version includes in-frame clones alone and lacks a portion of them. The sample carries approximately 140,000 clones, approximately 90% recorded once. The specimen sequenced was peripheral blood. These receptor sequences come from a woman aged 55-69 years with active or convalescent COVID-19.

This chain uses TRBV6-5 with TRBJ1-2, with 7 bases matching TRBD1. V shed 6 bases, J shed 4 bases, and the junction held 5 bases outside the gene matches. The CDR3 covers 13 residues. Germline CDR1 and CDR2: MNHEY and SVGAGI. CDR3: CASRRGTVYGYTF. CDR3 DNA sequence: TGTGCCAGCAGGCGCGGGACAGTCTATGGCTACACCTTC.

The V and J genes are TRBV7-6 and TRBJ1-1, with 11 bases lining up with TRBD1. The CDR3 is 15 amino acids. CDR1 and CDR2 (germline): SGHVS, FNYEAQ. The ends lost 5 bases at V and 5 bases at J; junction bases unmatched: 7. Here the CDR3 reads CASSQGQGGGTEAFF. The CDR3 DNA sequence: TGTGCCAGCAGCCAGGGACAGGGGGGAGGAACTGAAGCTTTCTTT. Variable domain in full (rest from reference TRBV7-6 and TRBJ1-1): GAGVSQSPRYKVTKRGQDVALRCDPISGHVSLYWYRQALGQGPEFLTYFNYEAQQDKSGLPNDRFSAERPEGSISTLTIQRTEQRDSAMYRCASSQGQGGGTEAFFGQGTRLTVV.

The J gene is TRBJ1-4, the V gene TRBV9; the match to TRBD1 covers 7 bases. Unmatched junction bases numbered 4, after V lost 8 bases and J lost 0 bases. The CDR3 is made up of 14 amino acids. Per the germline V gene, CDR1 is SGDLS and CDR2 is YYNGEE. CDR3 DNA sequence: TGTGCCAGTGCAGGGGGTACAACTAATGAAAAACTGTTTTTT. Translated: CASAGGTTNEKLFF. Combining the CDR3 with reference TRBV9 and TRBJ1-4 gives the whole variable domain DSGVTQTPKHLITATGQRVTLRCSPRSGDLSVYWYQQSLDQGLQFLIQYYNGEERAKGNILERFSAQQFPDLHSELNLSSLELGDSALYFCASAGGTTNEKLFFGSGTQLSVL.

The rearrangement joins TRBV12-3 or TRBV12-4 to TRBJ1-2, with D hard to call. V was clipped by 2 bases and J by 3 bases, with 7 bases between them. This CDR3 has 13 amino acids. CDR3 nucleotide sequence: TGTGCCAGCAGTTTATTTCGGGACTATGGCTACACCTTC. Translated, it gives CASSLFRDYGYTF.

V gene TRBV11-3 combines with J gene TRBJ2-1, with D perhaps TRBD1 (5 bases). The CDR3 extends over 13 amino acids. The germline gives CDR1 SGHNT, CDR2 YENEEA. V was cut by 6 bases and J by 4 bases, with 10 bases left in between. The CDR3 region is CASSLGDYNEQFF. As DNA, the CDR3 is TGTGCCAGCAGTCTAGGGGATTACAATGAGCAGTTCTTC. Looking up the rest from reference TRBV11-3 and TRBJ2-1 gives the full variable domain: EAGVVQSPRYKIIEKKQPVAFWCNPISGHNTLYWYLQNLGQGPELLIRYENEEAVDDSQLPKDRFSAERLKGVDSTLKIQPAELGDSAVYLCASSLGDYNEQFFGPGTRLTVL.

This chain uses TRBV6-6 with TRBJ2-3; 7 nucleotides match TRBD1. Per the germline V gene, CDR1 is MNHNY and CDR2 is SVGAGI (reference sequence). V shed 4 bases, J shed 4 bases, and the junction held 8 bases outside the gene matches. This CDR3 spans 15 amino acids. CDR3 protein: CASSSNRGRADTQYF. In DNA form, the CDR3 reads TGTGCCAGCAGTTCAAACAGGGGACGGGCAGATACGCAGTATTTT.

The chain links TRBV5-6 to TRBJ2-7; TRBD1 is a possible D gene (6 bases). V lost 4 bases to trimming and J lost 7 bases, with 21 bases between them. The CDR3 is 15 residues long. The germline V gene encodes CDR1 SGHDT and CDR2 YYEEEE. Here the CDR3 reads CASSALSRDNQEQYF. The CDR3 DNA sequence: TGTGCCAGCAGCGCACTAAGCCGGGACAATCAAGAGCAGTACTTC.

CDR3 region: CASRHSGGPTDTQYF. The CDR3 DNA follows: TGTGCCAGCAGACATAGCGGGGGCCCCACAGATACGCAGTATTTT. This chain joins TRBV6-5 and TRBJ2-3; TRBD2 matches 9 bases. Germline trimming cut 6 bases from V and 2 bases from J; bases unmatched to any gene: 6. CDR1 and CDR2 from the germline V gene are MNHEY and SVGAGI. The CDR3 is made up of 15 amino acids.

The V and J genes are TRBV19 and TRBJ1-2; D is possibly TRBD1 (6 bases). Germline assignment: CDR1 LNHDA and CDR2 SQIVND (reference sequence). V lost 9 bases and J 7 bases, leaving 18 bases between the germline ends. This CDR3 region has 13 residues. The DNA of the CDR3 is TGTGCCAGCGCGACAGGTACTGAAGGTGGCTACACCTTC. Its protein is CASATGTEGGYTF.

This chain uses TRBV24-1 with TRBJ1-4; TRBD1 might be the D (6 bases). In germline, CDR1 is KGHDR, CDR2 SFDVKD. The CDR3 sequence is 18 residues long. Deletions cut 3 bases from V and 7 bases from J, with 23 bases between. In nucleotides, the CDR3 is TGTGCCACCAGTGATCGATGGGACACCTCACACTCGGGTGAAAAACTGTTTTTT. It codes for CATSDRWDTSHSGEKLFF.

The chain joins TRBV3-1 (or the pseudogene TRBV3-2) to TRBJ2-2; perhaps TRBD1 as D (5 bases). This CDR3 has 15 residues. Germline CDR1 reads LGHDT; CDR2 reads YNNKEL (reference sequence). V shed 4 bases and J shed 7 bases, with 16 bases lying between them. The CDR3 bases are TGTGCCAGCAGCCCCACTGGGGCTTCAAGCGGGGAGCTGTTTTTT. Protein product: CASSPTGASSGELFF.